This TCR beta chain was recovered during a study of CD8+CD57+ T cells in acquired aplastic anemia. Germline lookup yields CDR1 WSHSY and CDR2 SAAADI. The CDR3 runs to 14 residues. V lost 5 bases to trimming and J lost 3 bases; unmatched junction nucleotides: 7. Profiling of TCR beta VDJ combinations and CDR3 sequences used genomic DNA as template. TCRdb used MiXCR to reprocess the reads, holding one entry per CDR3 protein. Of around 130,000 distinct CDR3 sequences detected, approximately 61% appear once; the ten largest clones hold roughly 30%. Patients picked for sequencing had shown CD8+CD57+ cell expansion detected by flow cytometry.

The sample comprised sorted CD4+, CD8+, or CD8+CD57+ T cells (not recorded which) from PBMCs. The receptor was isolated from a human donor with aplastic anemia. The gene calls are TRBV10-2 and TRBJ2-7, with 7 nucleotides matching TRBD2. The CDR3 DNA follows: TGCGCCAGCAGTACGAGCGGGATCCACTACGAGCAGTACTTC. This codes for CASSTSGIHYEQYF.